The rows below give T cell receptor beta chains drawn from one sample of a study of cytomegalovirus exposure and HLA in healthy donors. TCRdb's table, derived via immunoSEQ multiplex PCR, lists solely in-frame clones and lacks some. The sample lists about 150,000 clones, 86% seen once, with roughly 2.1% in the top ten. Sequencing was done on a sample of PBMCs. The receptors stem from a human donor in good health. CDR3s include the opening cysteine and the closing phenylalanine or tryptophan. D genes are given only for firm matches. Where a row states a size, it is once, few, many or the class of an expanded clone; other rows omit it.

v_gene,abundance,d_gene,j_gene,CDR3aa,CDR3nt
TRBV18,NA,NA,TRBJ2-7,CASSPPSTGWSYEQYF,TGTGCCAGCTCACCACCTAGTACGGGGTGGTCCTACGAGCAGTACTTC
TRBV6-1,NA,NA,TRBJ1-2,CASSEKGDIYGYTF,TGTGCCAGCAGTGAAAAGGGGGATATCTATGGCTACACCTTC
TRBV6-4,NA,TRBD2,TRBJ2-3,CASSLAGTDTQYF,TGTGCCAGCAGTCTAGCGGGCACAGATACGCAGTATTTT
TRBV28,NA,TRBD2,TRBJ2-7,CASSVAGARYEQYF,TGTGCCAGCAGCGTAGCGGGAGCTCGGTACGAGCAGTACTTC
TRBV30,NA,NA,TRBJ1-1,CAWRTKGNAEAFF,TGTGCCTGGAGAACCAAGGGGAACGCTGAAGCTTTCTTT
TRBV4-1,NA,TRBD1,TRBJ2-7,CASSPRTGAPDEQYF,TGCGCCAGCAGCCCAAGGACAGGGGCACCGGACGAGCAGTACTTC
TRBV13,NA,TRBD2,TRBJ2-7,CASSRLAGTNEQYF,TGTGCCAGCAGCCGACTAGCGGGAACGAACGAGCAGTACTTC
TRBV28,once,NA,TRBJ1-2,CASSLGRSYTF,TGTGCCAGCAGTTTAGGCAGGTCATACACCTTC
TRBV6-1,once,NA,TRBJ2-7,CASSDVEGAIFYEQYF,TGTGCCAGCAGTGATGTGGAGGGGGCTATTTTCTACGAGCAGTACTTC
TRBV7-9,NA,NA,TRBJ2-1,CASQAFNEQFF,TGTGCCAGCCAAGCTTTCAATGAGCAGTTCTTC
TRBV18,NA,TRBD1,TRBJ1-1,CASSSYRGDRNTEAFF,TGTGCCAGCTCAAGCTACAGGGGTGACCGCAACACTGAAGCTTTCTTT
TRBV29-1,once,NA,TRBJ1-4,CSVNPNRSKFEKLFF,TGCAGCGTTAACCCAAATCGGAGCAAGTTTGAAAAACTGTTTTTT
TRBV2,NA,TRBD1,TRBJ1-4,CASSRQGLTNEKLFF,TGTGCCAGCAGTAGACAGGGTCTAACTAATGAAAAACTGTTTTTT
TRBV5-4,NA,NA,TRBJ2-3,CASSFEQGTDTQYF,TGTGCCAGCAGCTTCGAACAGGGCACAGATACGCAGTATTTT
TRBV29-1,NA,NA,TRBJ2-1,CSVGSGNEQFF,TGCAGCGTCGGGTCTGGGAATGAGCAGTTCTTC
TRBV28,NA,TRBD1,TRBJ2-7,CASSLRGTVRYEQYF,TGTGCCAGCAGTTTGCGTGGGACAGTTCGCTACGAGCAGTACTTC
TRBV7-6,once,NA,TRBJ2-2,CASSLYSNTGELFF,TGTGCCAGCAGCTTATACAGTAACACCGGGGAGCTGTTTTTT
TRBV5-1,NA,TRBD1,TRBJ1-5,CASSLTGEARQPQHF,TGCGCCAGCAGCTTGACAGGGGAAGCGCGACAGCCCCAGCATTTT
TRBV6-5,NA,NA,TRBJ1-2,CASSYLTGPNYGYTF,TGTGCCAGCAGTTACCTGACAGGACCTAACTATGGCTACACCTTC
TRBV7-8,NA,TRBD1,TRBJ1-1,CASSRRDRASAFF,TGTGCCAGCAGCCGAAGGGACAGGGCGTCGGCTTTCTTT
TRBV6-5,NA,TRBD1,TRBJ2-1,CASSYGQGNEQFF,TGTGCCAGCAGTTACGGACAGGGAAATGAGCAGTTCTTC
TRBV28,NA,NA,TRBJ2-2,CASRSGLLNTGELFF,TGTGCCAGCAGATCGGGACTCCTGAACACCGGGGAGCTGTTTTTT
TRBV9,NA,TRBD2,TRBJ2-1,CASSVEETSGNNEQFF,TGTGCCAGCAGCGTAGAAGAGACTAGCGGGAACAATGAGCAGTTCTTC
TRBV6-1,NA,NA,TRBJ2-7,CASSEARQRASYEQYF,TGTGCCAGCAGTGAAGCTCGGCAGCGGGCCTCCTACGAGCAGTACTTC
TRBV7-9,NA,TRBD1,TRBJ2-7,CASRGDRGYEQYF,TGTGCCAGCAGGGGGGACAGGGGATACGAGCAGTACTTC
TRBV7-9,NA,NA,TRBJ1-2,CASSYTGKGYTF,TGTGCCAGCAGCTATACAGGGAAAGGCTACACCTTC
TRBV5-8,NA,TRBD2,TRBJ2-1,CASSLALLAGGFNEQFF,TGTGCCAGCAGCTTGGCTTTACTAGCGGGAGGATTCAATGAGCAGTTCTTC
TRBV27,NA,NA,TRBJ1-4,CASSLQGKEKLFF,TGTGCCAGCAGTTTACAGGGGAAGGAAAAACTGTTTTTT
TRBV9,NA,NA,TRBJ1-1,CASSGGGYTEAFF,TGTGCCAGCAGCGGGGGCGGCTACACTGAAGCTTTCTTT
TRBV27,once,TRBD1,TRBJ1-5,CASRRQGDSNQPQHF,TGTGCCAGCAGGAGACAGGGAGATAGCAATCAGCCCCAGCATTTT
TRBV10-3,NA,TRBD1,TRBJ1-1,CAISRQGRDTEAFF,TGTGCCATCAGCAGACAGGGGAGGGACACTGAAGCTTTCTTT
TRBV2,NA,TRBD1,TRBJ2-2,CASSESGQGNTGELFF,TGTGCCAGCAGTGAATCGGGACAGGGGAACACCGGGGAGCTGTTTTTT
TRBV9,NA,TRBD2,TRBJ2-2,CASSAIAGGPFGELFF,TGTGCCAGCAGCGCTATAGCGGGAGGGCCTTTCGGGGAGCTGTTTTTT
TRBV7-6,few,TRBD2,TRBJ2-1,CASSPTSGFYNEQFF,TGTGCCAGCAGCCCGACTAGCGGGTTCTACAATGAGCAGTTCTTC
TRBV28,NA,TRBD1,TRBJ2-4,CASTTYGTGEYIQYF,TGTGCCAGCACTACTTACGGGACAGGGGAGTACATTCAGTACTTC
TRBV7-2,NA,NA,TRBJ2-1,CASATGNGDSDEQFF,TGTGCCAGCGCCACGGGAAACGGGGATTCGGATGAGCAGTTCTTC
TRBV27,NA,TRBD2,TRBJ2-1,CASSLLGTSDEQFF,TGTGCCAGCAGTTTATTGGGGACTAGCGATGAGCAGTTCTTC
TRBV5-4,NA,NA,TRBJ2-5,CASSRTVYQETQYF,TGTGCCAGCAGTCGTACAGTTTACCAAGAGACCCAGTACTTC
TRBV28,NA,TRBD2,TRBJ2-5,CASSLWPGLAGGDLKTQYF,TGTGCCAGCAGTTTATGGCCGGGACTAGCGGGAGGCGATTTAAAGACCCAGTACTTC
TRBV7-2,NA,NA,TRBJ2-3,CASSLETGTDTQYF,TGTGCCAGCAGCTTAGAGACAGGAACAGATACGCAGTATTTT
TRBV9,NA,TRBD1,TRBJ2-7,CASSTPRAGGPNEQYF,TGTGCCAGCAGCACTCCCCGCGCAGGGGGCCCCAACGAGCAGTACTTC
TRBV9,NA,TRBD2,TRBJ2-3,CASSLRGLAGTDTQYF,TGTGCCAGCAGCCTGAGGGGACTAGCGGGCACAGATACGCAGTATTTT
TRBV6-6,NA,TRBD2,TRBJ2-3,CASSTGLAGVLGTQYF,TGTGCCAGCAGTACAGGACTAGCGGGAGTTCTCGGTACGCAGTATTTT
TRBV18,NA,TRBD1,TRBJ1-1,CASSLIPTGANTEAFF,TGTGCCAGCTCACTTATTCCGACAGGGGCGAACACTGAAGCTTTCTTT
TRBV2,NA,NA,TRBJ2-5,CATTPGHKYQETQYF,TGTGCCACCACACCGGGACACAAGTACCAAGAGACCCAGTACTTC
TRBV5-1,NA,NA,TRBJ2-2,CASRVQDSNTGELFF,TGCGCCAGCAGGGTTCAGGACTCAAACACCGGGGAGCTGTTTTTT
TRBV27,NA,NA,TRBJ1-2,CASSFRPPEDYGYTF,TGTGCCAGCAGTTTTAGGCCCCCGGAGGACTATGGCTACACCTTC
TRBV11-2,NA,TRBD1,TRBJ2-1,CASSHNRGRSNEQFF,TGTGCCAGCAGCCATAACAGGGGGCGCAGCAATGAGCAGTTCTTC
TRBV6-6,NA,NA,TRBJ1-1,CASRSLKHTEAFF,TGTGCCAGCCGCAGTTTAAAACACACTGAAGCTTTCTTT
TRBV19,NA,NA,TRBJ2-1,CASSTVNEQFF,TGTGCCAGTAGTACAGTTAATGAGCAGTTCTTC
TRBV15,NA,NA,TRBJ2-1,CATSRDLRRVAENEQFF,TGTGCCACCAGCAGAGATTTAAGGCGGGTAGCGGAGAATGAGCAGTTCTTC
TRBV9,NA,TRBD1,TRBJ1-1,CASSAQGALNTEAFF,TGTGCCAGCAGCGCCCAGGGGGCACTGAACACTGAAGCTTTCTTT
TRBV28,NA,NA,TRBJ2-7,CASSSDGVSYEQYF,TGTGCCAGCAGTTCGGACGGGGTCTCCTACGAGCAGTACTTC